This T cell receptor beta chain was sequenced in a study of shared clonotypes between healthy human individuals. Concerning this clone: Its target is not known.

The V gene lost 3 bases and the J gene lost 0 bases, with 9 bases spanning the gap. Germline lookup yields CDR1 MDHEN and CDR2 SYDVKM. The CDR3 sequence is 15 residues long. Whole-study results and caveats: The authors sampled blood alone, and tissue repertoires likely differ.

The assay was immunoSEQ multiplex PCR, and TCRdb's table has in-frame clones only and misses some. The sample yields about 1.1 million clones, 77% seen once. The source material was memory CD4+ T cells from PBMCs. Documented subset: CD45RA-negative fraction. The J gene is TRBJ1-5, the V gene TRBV28; no reliable D call. This sequence originates from a man aged 18 to 30 in good health. Some clones in this sample may be carry-over from other donors' samples. The CDR3 sequence: CASSLPRNSNQPQHF. Written as DNA, the CDR3 is TGTGCCAGCAGTTTGCCGCGTAATAGCAATCAGCCCCAGCATTTT.